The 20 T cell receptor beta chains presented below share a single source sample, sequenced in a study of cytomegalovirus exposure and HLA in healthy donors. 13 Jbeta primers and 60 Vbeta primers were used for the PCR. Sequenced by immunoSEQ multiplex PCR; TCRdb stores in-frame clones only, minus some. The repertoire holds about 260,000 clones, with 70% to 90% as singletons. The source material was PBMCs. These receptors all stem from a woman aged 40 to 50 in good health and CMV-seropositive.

CDR3 in amino acids: CATSRGGMGARTEAFF. CDR3 nucleotides: TGTGCCACCAGCAGAGGGGGCATGGGGGCGAGGACTGAAGCTTTCTTT. The chain couples TRBV15 to TRBJ1-1, with D possibly matching TRBD1 (6 bases). This CDR3 comprises 16 residues. Germline CDR1 is LNHNV and CDR2 is YYDKDF (reference sequence). V was shortened by 1 base and J by 5 bases, with 17 bases between the two germline ends. Using reference TRBV15 and TRBJ1-1 for the parts outside the CDR3, the full variable domain is DAMVIQNPRYQVTQFGKPVTLSCSQTLNHNVMYWYQQKSSQAPKLLFHYYDKDFNNEADTPDNFQSRRPNTSFCFLDIRSPGLGDTAMYLCATSRGGMGARTEAFFGQGTRLTVV.

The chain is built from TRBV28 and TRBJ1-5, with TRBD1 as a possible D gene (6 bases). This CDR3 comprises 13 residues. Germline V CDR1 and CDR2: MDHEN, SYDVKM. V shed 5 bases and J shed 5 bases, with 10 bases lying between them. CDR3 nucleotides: TGTGCCAGCAGTCAGGACAGATATCAGCCCCAGCATTTT. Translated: CASSQDRYQPQHF.

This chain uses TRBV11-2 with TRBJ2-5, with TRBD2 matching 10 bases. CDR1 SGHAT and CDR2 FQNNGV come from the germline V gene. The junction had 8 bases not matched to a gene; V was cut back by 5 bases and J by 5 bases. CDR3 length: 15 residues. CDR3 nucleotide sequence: TGTGCCAGCAGCCAGGGGCTAGCGGGAGTGGAGACCCAGTACTTC. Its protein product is CASSQGLAGVETQYF.

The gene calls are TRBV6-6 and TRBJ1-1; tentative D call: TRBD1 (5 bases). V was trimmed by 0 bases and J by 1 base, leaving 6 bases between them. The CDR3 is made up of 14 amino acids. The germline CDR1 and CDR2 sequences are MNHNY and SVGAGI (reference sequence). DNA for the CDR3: TGTGCCAGCAGTTACTCGACAGCGAACACTGAAGCTTTCTTT. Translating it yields CASSYSTANTEAFF.

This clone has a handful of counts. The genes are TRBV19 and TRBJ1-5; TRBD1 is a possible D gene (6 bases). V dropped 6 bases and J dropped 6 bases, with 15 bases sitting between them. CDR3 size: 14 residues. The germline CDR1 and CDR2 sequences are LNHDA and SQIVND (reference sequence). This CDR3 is CASSVTGKRQPQHF. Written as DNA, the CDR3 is TGTGCCAGTAGCGTCACAGGGAAGCGTCAGCCCCAGCATTTT.

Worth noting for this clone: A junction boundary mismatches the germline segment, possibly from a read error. CDR3 coding DNA: TGTACCATCAGTGAGTCTTCTGCGGGGAACCCATGGGATACGCAGTATTTT. The encoded protein is CTISESSAGNPWDTQYF. V gene TRBV10-3 combines with J gene TRBJ2-3, with D maybe TRBD2 (6 bases). Germline lookup yields CDR1 ENHRY and CDR2 SYGVKD. The CDR3 loop spans 17 amino acids.

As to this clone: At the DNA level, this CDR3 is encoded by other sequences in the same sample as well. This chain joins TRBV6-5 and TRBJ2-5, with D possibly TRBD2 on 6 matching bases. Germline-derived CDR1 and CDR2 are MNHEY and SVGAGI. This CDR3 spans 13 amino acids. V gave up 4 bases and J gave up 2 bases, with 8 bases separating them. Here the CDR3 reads CASSFGLQETQYF. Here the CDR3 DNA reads TGTGCCAGCAGTTTCGGACTACAAGAGACCCAGTACTTC.

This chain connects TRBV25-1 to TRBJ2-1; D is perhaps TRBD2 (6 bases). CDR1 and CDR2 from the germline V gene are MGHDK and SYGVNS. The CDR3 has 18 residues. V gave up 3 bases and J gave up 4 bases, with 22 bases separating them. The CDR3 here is CASSEFISKAGTYNEQFF. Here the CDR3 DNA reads TGTGCCAGCAGTGAGTTTATATCGAAGGCAGGGACTTACAATGAGCAGTTCTTC.

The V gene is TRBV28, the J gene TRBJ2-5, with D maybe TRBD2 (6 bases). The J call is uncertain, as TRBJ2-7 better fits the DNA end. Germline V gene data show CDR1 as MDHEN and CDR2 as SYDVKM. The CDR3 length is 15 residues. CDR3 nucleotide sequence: TGTGCCAGCAGTGCGGGACCCCTTCCCACCTACGAGCAGTACTTC. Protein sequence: CASSAGPLPTYEQYF.

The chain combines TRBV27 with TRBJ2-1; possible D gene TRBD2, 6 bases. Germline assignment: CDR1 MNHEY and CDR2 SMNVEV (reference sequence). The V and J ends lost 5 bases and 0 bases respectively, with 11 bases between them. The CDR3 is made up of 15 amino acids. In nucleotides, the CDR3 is TGTGCCAGCAGTGTCGACGGGAGCTCCTACAATGAGCAGTTCTTC. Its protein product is CASSVDGSSYNEQFF.

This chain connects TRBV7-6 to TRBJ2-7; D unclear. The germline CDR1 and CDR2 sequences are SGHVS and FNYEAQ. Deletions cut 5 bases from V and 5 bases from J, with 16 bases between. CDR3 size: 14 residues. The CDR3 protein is CASSASGRTHEQYF. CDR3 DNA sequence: TGTGCCAGCAGCGCGTCGGGTCGCACCCACGAGCAGTACTTC. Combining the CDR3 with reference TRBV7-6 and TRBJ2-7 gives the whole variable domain GAGVSQSPRYKVTKRGQDVALRCDPISGHVSLYWYRQALGQGPEFLTYFNYEAQQDKSGLPNDRFSAERPEGSISTLTIQRTEQRDSAMYRCASSASGRTHEQYFGPGTRLTVT.

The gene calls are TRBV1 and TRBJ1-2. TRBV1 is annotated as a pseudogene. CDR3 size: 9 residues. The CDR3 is CTSSRGYTF. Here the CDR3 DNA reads TGCACCAGCAGTCGTGGCTACACCTTC.

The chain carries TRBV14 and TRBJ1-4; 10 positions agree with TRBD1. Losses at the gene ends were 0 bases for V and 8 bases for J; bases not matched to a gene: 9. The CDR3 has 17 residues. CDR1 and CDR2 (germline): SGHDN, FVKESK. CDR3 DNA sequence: TGTGCCAGCAGCCAAGAGGGGACCGGGACAGGGGAGGAAAAACTGTTTTTT. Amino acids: CASSQEGTGTGEEKLFF.

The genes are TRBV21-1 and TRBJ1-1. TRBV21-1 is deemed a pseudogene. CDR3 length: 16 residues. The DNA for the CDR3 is TGTGCCAGCAGCAAAGGGTGCGGGGGGGCGGGCACTGAAGCTTTCTTT. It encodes CASSKGCGGAGTEAFF.

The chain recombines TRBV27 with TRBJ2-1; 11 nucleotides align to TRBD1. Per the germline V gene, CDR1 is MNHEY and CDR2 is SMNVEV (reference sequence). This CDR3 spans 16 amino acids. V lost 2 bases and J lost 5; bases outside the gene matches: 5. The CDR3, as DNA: TGTGCCAGCAGTTTAGTGGACAGGGGGCCTAACAATGAGCAGTTCTTC. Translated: CASSLVDRGPNNEQFF.

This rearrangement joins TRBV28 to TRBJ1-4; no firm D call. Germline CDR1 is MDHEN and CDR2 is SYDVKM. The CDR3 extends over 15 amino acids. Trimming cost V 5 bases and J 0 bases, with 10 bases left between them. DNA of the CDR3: TGTGCCAGCAGTCCCCACCGCGCAACTAATGAAAAACTGTTTTTT. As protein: CASSPHRATNEKLFF.

The DNA of the CDR3 is TGCGCCAGCAGCAGGGGAGTGGGGCAGCATGAAAAACTGTTTTTT. This codes for CASSRGVGQHEKLFF. V and J are TRBV10-2 and TRBJ1-4, with a possible D match to TRBD1 (6 bases). The CDR3 is made up of 15 amino acids. The V gene's germline CDR1 is WSHSY and CDR2 SAAADI. The V end was cut by 6 bases, the J end by 6 bases, with 17 bases between.

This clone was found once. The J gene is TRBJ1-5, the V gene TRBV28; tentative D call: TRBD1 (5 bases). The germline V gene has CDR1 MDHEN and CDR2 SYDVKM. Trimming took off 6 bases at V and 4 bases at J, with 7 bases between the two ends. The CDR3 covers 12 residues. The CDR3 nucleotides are TGTGCCAGCAGGGGGCCAAATCAGCCCCAGCATTTT. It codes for CASRGPNQPQHF.

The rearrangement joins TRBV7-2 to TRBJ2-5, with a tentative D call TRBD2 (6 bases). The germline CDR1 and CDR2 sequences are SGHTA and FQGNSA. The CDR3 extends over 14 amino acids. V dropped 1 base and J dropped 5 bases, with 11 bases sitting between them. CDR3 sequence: CASSLGGDAETQYF. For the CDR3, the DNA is TGTGCCAGCAGCTTAGGGGGGGATGCGGAGACCCAGTACTTC.

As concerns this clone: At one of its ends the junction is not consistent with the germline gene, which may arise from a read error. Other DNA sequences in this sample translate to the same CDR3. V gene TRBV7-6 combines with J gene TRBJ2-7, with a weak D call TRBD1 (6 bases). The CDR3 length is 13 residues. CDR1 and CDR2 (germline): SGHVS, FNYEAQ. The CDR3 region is CASSFNRVGEQYF. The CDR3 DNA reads TGCGCCAGCAGCTTCAACAGGGTTGGCGAGCAGTACTTC.